This entry is about one TCR beta chain. These data belong to a study of blood T cell repertoires in COVID-19. In the study overall: Acute and convalescent COVID-19 samples came from the United States, Italy and Spain. T cells, B-cell-depleted T cells, or PBMCs supplied cDNA or gDNA.

In the original analysis: Amplification with reference gene primers provided the estimates of nucleated cell counts. TCRdb's table, derived via immunoSEQ multiplex PCR, lists solely in-frame clones and lacks some. From that table come the V and J calls and clone size; the DNA was used to work out D and trimming. The table includes 70,000 to 85,000 clones, roughly four fifths detected once. The CDR3 loop spans 14 amino acids. J gave up 7 bases and V 4 bases, and 10 bases lay outside the gene matches. The germline V gene has CDR1 LNHDA and CDR2 SQIVND (reference sequence). The sequenced sample was peripheral blood. The sequence was obtained from a man aged 55 to 69 with acute or convalescent COVID-19. V gene TRBV19 combines with J gene TRBJ2-7; 7 nucleotides line up with TRBD2. CDR3 sequence reads: CASSNTGGRWEQYF. In nucleotides, the CDR3 is TGTGCCAGTAGTAATACGGGGGGAAGGTGGGAGCAGTACTTC.